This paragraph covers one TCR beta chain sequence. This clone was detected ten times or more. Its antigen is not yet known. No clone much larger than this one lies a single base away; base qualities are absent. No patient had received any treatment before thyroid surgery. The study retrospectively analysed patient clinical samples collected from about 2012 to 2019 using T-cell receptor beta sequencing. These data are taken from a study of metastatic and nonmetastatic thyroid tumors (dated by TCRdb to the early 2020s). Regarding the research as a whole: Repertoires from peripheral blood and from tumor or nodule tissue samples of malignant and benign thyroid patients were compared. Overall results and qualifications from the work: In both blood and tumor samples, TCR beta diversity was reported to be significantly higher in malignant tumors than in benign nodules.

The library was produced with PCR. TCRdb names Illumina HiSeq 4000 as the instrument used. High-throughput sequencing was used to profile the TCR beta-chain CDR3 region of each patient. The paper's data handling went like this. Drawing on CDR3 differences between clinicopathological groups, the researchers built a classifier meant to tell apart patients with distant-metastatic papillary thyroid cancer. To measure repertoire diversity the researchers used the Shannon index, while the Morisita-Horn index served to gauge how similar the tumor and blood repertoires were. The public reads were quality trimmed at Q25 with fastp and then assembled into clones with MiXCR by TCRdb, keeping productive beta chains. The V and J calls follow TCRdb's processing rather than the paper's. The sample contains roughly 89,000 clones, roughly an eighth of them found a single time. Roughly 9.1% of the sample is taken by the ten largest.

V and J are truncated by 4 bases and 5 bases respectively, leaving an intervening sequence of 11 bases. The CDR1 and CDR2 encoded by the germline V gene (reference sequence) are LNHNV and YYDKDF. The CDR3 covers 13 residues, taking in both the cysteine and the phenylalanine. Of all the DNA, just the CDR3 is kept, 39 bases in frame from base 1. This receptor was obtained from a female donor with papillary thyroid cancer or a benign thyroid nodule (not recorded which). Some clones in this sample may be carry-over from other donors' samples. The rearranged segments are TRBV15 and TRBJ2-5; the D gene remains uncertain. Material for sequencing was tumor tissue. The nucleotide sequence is TGTGCCACCAGCATTCGACGTGCGGAGACCCAGTACTTC. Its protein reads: CATSIRRAETQYF.